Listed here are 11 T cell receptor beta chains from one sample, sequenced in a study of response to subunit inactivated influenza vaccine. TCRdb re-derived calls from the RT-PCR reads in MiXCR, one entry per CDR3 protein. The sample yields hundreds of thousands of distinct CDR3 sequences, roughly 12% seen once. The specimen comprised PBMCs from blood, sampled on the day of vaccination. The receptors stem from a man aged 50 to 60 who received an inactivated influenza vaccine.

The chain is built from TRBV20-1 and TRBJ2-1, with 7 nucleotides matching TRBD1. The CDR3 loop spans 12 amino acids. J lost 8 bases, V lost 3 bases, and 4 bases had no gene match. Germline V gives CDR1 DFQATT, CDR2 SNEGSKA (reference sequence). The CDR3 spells CSASRGGDEQFF. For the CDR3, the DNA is TGCAGTGCTAGCAGAGGGGGCGATGAGCAGTTCTTC.

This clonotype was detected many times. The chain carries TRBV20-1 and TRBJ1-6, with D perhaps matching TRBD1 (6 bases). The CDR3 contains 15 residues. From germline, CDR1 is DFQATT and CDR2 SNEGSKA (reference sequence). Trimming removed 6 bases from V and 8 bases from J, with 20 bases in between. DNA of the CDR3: TGCAGTGCAACGGAACAGGGTCGCCGTGATTCACCCCTCCACTTT. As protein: CSATEQGRRDSPLHF.

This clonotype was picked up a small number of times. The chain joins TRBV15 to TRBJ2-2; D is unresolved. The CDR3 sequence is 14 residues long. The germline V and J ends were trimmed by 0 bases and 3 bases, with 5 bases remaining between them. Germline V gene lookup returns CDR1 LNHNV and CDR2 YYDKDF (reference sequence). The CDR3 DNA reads TGTGCCACCAGCAGAGAGCGATACACCGGGGAGCTGTTTTTT. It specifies CATSRERYTGELFF.

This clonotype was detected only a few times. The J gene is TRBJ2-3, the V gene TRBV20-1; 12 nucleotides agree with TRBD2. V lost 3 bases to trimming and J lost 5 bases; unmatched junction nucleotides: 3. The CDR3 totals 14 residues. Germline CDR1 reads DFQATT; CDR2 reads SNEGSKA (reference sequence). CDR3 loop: CSASLAGGLDTQYF. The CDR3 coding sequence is TGCAGTGCTAGTCTAGCGGGGGGGTTAGATACGCAGTATTTT.

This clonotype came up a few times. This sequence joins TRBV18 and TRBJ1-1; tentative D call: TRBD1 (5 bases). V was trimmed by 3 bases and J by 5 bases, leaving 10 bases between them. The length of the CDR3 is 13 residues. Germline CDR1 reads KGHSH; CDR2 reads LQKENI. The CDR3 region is CASSPDGGTEAFF. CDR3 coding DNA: TGTGCCAGCTCACCGGACGGGGGGACTGAAGCTTTCTTT. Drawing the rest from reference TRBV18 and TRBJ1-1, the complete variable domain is NAGVMQNPRHLVRRRGQEARLRCSPMKGHSHVYWYRQLPEEGLKFMVYLQKENIIDESGMPKERFSAEFPKEGPSILRIQQVVRGDSAAYFCASSPDGGTEAFFGQGTRLTVV.

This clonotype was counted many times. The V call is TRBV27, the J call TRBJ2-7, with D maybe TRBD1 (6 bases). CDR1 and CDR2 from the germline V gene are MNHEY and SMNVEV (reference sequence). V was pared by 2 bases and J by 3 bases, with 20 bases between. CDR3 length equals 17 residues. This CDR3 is CASSLPRTVCAFYEQYF. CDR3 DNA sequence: TGTGCCAGCAGTTTACCCCGGACAGTTTGTGCTTTCTACGAGCAGTACTTC.

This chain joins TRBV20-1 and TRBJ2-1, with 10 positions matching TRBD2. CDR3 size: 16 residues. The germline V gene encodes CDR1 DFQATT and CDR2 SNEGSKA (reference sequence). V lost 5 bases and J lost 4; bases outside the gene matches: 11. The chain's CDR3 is CSAPGGLAGGYNEQFF. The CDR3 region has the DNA TGCAGTGCTCCTGGGGGATTAGCGGGAGGTTACAATGAGCAGTTCTTC.

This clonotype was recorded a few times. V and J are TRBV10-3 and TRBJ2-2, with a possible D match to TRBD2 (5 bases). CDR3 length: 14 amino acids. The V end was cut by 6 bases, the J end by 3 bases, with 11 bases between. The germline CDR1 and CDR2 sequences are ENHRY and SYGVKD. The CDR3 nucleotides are TGTGCCATCAGGGAATCGGGATACACCGGGGAGCTGTTTTTT. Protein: CAIRESGYTGELFF.

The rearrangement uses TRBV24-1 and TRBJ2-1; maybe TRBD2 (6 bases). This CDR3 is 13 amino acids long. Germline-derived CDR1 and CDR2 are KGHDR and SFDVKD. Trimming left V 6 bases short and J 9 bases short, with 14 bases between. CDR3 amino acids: CATSMTREAEQFF. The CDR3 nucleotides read TGTGCCACCAGTATGACTAGGGAGGCTGAGCAGTTCTTC.

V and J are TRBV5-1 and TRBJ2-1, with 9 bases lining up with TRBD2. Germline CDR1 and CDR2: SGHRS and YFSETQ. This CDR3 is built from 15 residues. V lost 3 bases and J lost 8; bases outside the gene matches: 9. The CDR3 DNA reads TGCGCCAGCAGCTCCCATAGCGGCGGGGGGGATGAGCAGTTCTTC. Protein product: CASSSHSGGGDEQFF.

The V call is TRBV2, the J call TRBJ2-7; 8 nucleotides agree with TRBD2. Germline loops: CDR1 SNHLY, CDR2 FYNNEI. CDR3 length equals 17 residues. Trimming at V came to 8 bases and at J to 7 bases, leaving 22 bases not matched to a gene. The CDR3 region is CASVMAGGIFGSREQYF. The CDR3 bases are TGTGCCAGCGTGATGGCGGGGGGAATCTTCGGCTCACGGGAGCAGTACTTC. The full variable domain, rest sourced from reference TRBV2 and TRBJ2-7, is EPEVTQTPSHQVTQMGQEVILRCVPISNHLYFYWYRQILGQKVEFLVSFYNNEISEKSEIFDDQFSVERPDGSNFTLKIRSTKLEDSAMYFCASVMAGGIFGSREQYFGPGTRLTVT.